The 10 T cell receptor beta chains below were found in one sample sequenced in a study of cytomegalovirus exposure and HLA in healthy donors. Primers: 60 Vbeta forward and 13 Jbeta reverse. Sequenced by immunoSEQ multiplex PCR; TCRdb stores in-frame clones only, minus some. The table has 100,000 to 150,000 clones, 73% seen once. The sample taken for sequencing was PBMCs. These receptors all stem from a man aged 60-69 years in good health and CMV-seropositive.

The V gene is TRBV6-5, the J gene TRBJ2-5, with TRBD1 identical over 7 bases. V gave up 6 bases and J gave up 0 bases; unmatched junction bases: 1. The V gene's germline CDR1 is MNHEY and CDR2 SVGAGI. This CDR3 comprises 13 residues. The chain's CDR3 is CASRQGNQETQYF. The CDR3 region has the DNA TGTGCCAGCAGACAGGGGAACCAAGAGACCCAGTACTTC.

There are a few counts of this clone. The chain joins TRBV27 to TRBJ1-5; D might be TRBD1 (6 bases). Germline CDR1 reads MNHEY; CDR2 reads SMNVEV (reference sequence). Trimming stripped 2 bases from V and 4 bases from J, with 12 bases between. CDR3 length equals 15 residues. The CDR3 DNA sequence: TGTGCCAGCAGTTTAGGGGGCCTGCTAAATCAGCCCCAGCATTTT. Its protein is CASSLGGLLNQPQHF.

This chain joins TRBV28 and TRBJ2-7; 8 bases fit TRBD1. J lost 3 bases, V lost 5 bases, and 6 bases had no gene match. CDR1 is MDHEN, CDR2 SYDVKM, per germline. This CDR3 comprises 14 residues. Here the CDR3 DNA reads TGTGCCAGCAGTCAACGACAGGGGTACTACGAGCAGTACTTC. This encodes CASSQRQGYYEQYF.

The V gene is TRBV19, the J gene TRBJ1-1; TRBD1 is a possible D gene (6 bases). The CDR3 spans 16 residues. The germline V gene has CDR1 LNHDA and CDR2 SQIVND (reference sequence). V dropped 6 bases and J dropped 1 base, with 18 bases sitting between them. The CDR3 DNA follows: TGTGCCAGTAGGCCACAGGGCTGGTTGGGGAACACTGAAGCTTTCTTT. The encoded protein is CASRPQGWLGNTEAFF.

The rearrangement joins TRBV2 to TRBJ2-3; 7 nucleotides line up with TRBD1. With 6 bases clipped from V and 6 bases from J, the junction kept 12 bases outside the gene matches. Looked up from germline, CDR1 is SNHLY and CDR2 is FYNNEI. CDR3 size: 15 residues. The DNA for the CDR3 is TGTGCCAGCAGAAAACGACAGGGAGTAGGTGATACGCAGTATTTT. It encodes CASRKRQGVGDTQYF.

This chain uses TRBV10-1 with TRBJ1-1; D remains unclear. The CDR3 totals 14 residues. CDR1 and CDR2 from the germline V gene are WNHNN and SYGVQD (reference sequence). V was trimmed by 1 base and J by 4 bases, leaving 10 bases between them. The CDR3 spells CASSEFSSATEAFF. The CDR3 nucleotides read TGCGCCAGCAGTGAGTTTAGCAGTGCCACTGAAGCTTTCTTT.

J is TRBJ2-5 and V is TRBV5-1; 7 nucleotides match TRBD1. The CDR3 sequence is 14 residues long. Germline V gene sequence: CDR1 SGHRS, CDR2 YFSETQ. The V gene end was trimmed by 5 bases and the J gene end by 8 bases; junction bases not matched to a gene: 12. The CDR3 spells CASSYDRDSSTQYF. The CDR3 DNA sequence: TGCGCCAGCAGTTATGACCGGGACAGCTCTACCCAGTACTTC.

The chain carries TRBV5-6 and TRBJ2-1; D is undetermined. The ends were cut back, 2 bases at V and 7 bases at J, with 4 bases in the middle. CDR1 and CDR2 from the germline V gene are SGHDT and YYEEEE. This CDR3 has 11 residues. CDR3 protein: CASSLINEQFF. As DNA, the CDR3 is TGTGCCAGCAGCTTAATAAATGAGCAGTTCTTC.

The genes are TRBV5-5 and TRBJ1-1, with 8 bases identical to TRBD1. Germline loops: CDR1 SGHKS, CDR2 YYEKEE (reference sequence). Trimming removed 0 bases from V and 11 bases from J; junction bases left unmatched: 9. There are 14 residues in the CDR3. The CDR3 loop reads CASSLVDRASVAFF. In nucleotides, the CDR3 is TGTGCCAGCAGCTTGGTGGACAGGGCATCGGTGGCTTTCTTT.

The chain combines TRBV10-3 with TRBJ1-3; D is uncertain. Looked up from germline, CDR1 is ENHRY and CDR2 is SYGVKD. The ends were cut back, 2 bases at V and 0 bases at J, with 8 bases in the middle. The CDR3 totals 15 residues. CDR3 nucleotides: TGTGCCATCAGTGAGGCGGGCGACTCTGGAAACACCATATATTTT. This sequence encodes CAISEAGDSGNTIYF.